This T cell receptor (beta chain) was profiled in a study of spatial heterogeneity in lung cancer. A single record per CDR3 protein comes from TCRdb applying MiXCR to the 5' RACE reads. The sample carries 40,000 to 45,000 distinct CDR3 sequences, under 7.5% recorded once. The time point: sample taken at primary tumor resection. The V segment lost 0 bases and the J segment 3 bases; nucleotides outside the gene matches: 0. The CDR3 has 15 residues. Germline assignment: CDR1 MDHEN and CDR2 SYDVKM. This clonotype has at least ten counts. The chain couples TRBV28 to TRBJ2-3; 10 nucleotides agree with TRBD1. The sequence was collected from a female donor with early-stage non-small cell lung cancer. Specimen: PBMCs, collected at surgery. The DNA of the CDR3 is TGTGCCAGCAGTTTATGGGGACAGGGGACAGATACGCAGTATTTT. Encoded protein: CASSLWGQGTDTQYF.